The clone carrying this T cell receptor (beta chain) was counted only a few times. Its antigen is undetermined. This specimen belongs to a study of cytomegalovirus exposure and HLA in healthy donors. Trimming removed 4 bases from V and 2 bases from J, with 14 bases in between. This CDR3 comprises 15 residues. Per the germline V gene, CDR1 is SNHLY and CDR2 is FYNNEI. The PCR employed 60 Vbeta primers together with 13 Jbeta primers. Using immunoSEQ multiplex PCR, the repertoire was profiled, and TCRdb retains in-frame clones only, with some absent. Of fewer than 150,000 clones listed, 60% to 85% are singletons. Overall study findings and caveats: TCR beta chain V- and J-gene trimming was linked, in a later analysis, to a missense variant in DCLRE1C.

The chain carries TRBV2 and TRBJ1-2; no clear D gene. Input material: PBMCs. The source is a male donor in good health and CMV-seronegative. In DNA form, the CDR3 reads TGTGCCAGCAGTGGCGTAGGGAGGGCAAACTATGGCTACACCTTC. As protein: CASSGVGRANYGYTF.